Listed below are T cell receptor beta chains from one sample, sequenced in a study of cytomegalovirus exposure and HLA in healthy donors. The assay was immunoSEQ multiplex PCR, and TCRdb's table has in-frame clones only and misses some. This table has under 400,000 clones, over 75% appearing once. Sequences were obtained from PBMCs. The receptors here all came from a man aged 25-45 years in good health and CMV-seronegative. Each CDR3 is given with its conserved first and last residue.

J gene: TRBJ2-3; V gene: TRBV6-6; CDR3 protein: CASSYGVGGNTDTQYF
J gene: TRBJ1-1; V gene: TRBV4-2; CDR3 protein: CASRPQGRPEAFF
J gene: TRBJ2-1; V gene: TRBV14; CDR3 protein: CASSVPGLPHNEQFF
J gene: TRBJ1-1; V gene: TRBV30; CDR3 protein: CAWSKGQGGTEAFF
J gene: TRBJ2-1; V gene: TRBV7-2; CDR3 protein: CASSFKGLPAGNEQFF
J gene: TRBJ2-7; V gene: TRBV10-3; CDR3 protein: CAIGGQTYEQYF
J gene: TRBJ1-5; V gene: TRBV5-5; CDR3 protein: CASSLTWTGGMDSNQPQHF
J gene: TRBJ2-7; V gene: TRBV5-1; CDR3 protein: CASSPAFRDGRRGEQYF
J gene: TRBJ2-5; V gene: TRBV2; CDR3 protein: CASSGEHQETQYF
J gene: TRBJ2-7; V gene: TRBV5-1; CDR3 protein: CASSLSSGGTYEQYF
J gene: TRBJ1-2; V gene: TRBV27; CDR3 protein: CASSPAGGNYGYTF
J gene: TRBJ2-4; V gene: TRBV14; CDR3 protein: CASSQEALPVKNIQYF
J gene: TRBJ1-5; V gene: TRBV4-1; CDR3 protein: CASSQGRAGQGPISNQPQHF
J gene: TRBJ2-3; V gene: TRBV11-2; CDR3 protein: CASGMTSGGFSPDTQYF
J gene: TRBJ1-4; V gene: TRBV30; CDR3 protein: CAWSPPGQTNEKLFF
J gene: TRBJ2-1; V gene: TRBV2; CDR3 protein: CASSEFTSGGAPNEQFF
J gene: TRBJ2-7; V gene: TRBV18; CDR3 protein: CASSPPAGPSYEQYF
J gene: TRBJ2-7; V gene: TRBV7-8; CDR3 protein: CASSPPGTETYEQYF
J gene: TRBJ2-5; V gene: TRBV4-3; CDR3 protein: CASSQVRGSQETQYF
J gene: TRBJ2-7; V gene: TRBV6-5; CDR3 protein: CASSQDIRASYEQYF
J gene: TRBJ1-2; V gene: TRBV7-2; CDR3 protein: CASSSPVNRERDGYTF
J gene: TRBJ1-2; V gene: TRBV5-1; CDR3 protein: CASRWDTSGGYTF
J gene: TRBJ1-5; V gene: TRBV7-8; CDR3 protein: CASSLGGQRNQPQHF
J gene: TRBJ2-5; V gene: TRBV7-9; CDR3 protein: CASSSGLQGVETQYF
J gene: TRBJ2-7; V gene: TRBV5-1; CDR3 protein: CASSLGAAEQYF
J gene: TRBJ2-7; V gene: TRBV6-1; CDR3 protein: CASSDSTASYEQYF
J gene: TRBJ1-4; V gene: TRBV9; CDR3 protein: CASSARQGPNEKLFF
J gene: TRBJ2-1; V gene: TRBV4-3; CDR3 protein: CASSQAGSVNEQFF
J gene: TRBJ2-2; V gene: TRBV5-5; CDR3 protein: CASSFTSGELFF
J gene: NA; V gene: TRBV5-6; CDR3 protein: CASSLEEVGEQYF
J gene: TRBJ1-2; V gene: TRBV5-4; CDR3 protein: CASSRTQGAVGYTF
J gene: TRBJ1-2; V gene: TRBV2; CDR3 protein: CASSEGQFYGYTF
J gene: TRBJ2-7; V gene: TRBV19; CDR3 protein: CASSFRGTGGLYEQYF
J gene: TRBJ2-2; V gene: TRBV7-9; CDR3 protein: CASSSSGEVGELFF
J gene: TRBJ2-1; V gene: TRBV7-2; CDR3 protein: CASSENEQFF
J gene: TRBJ2-7; V gene: TRBV27; CDR3 protein: CASSPRITYEQYF
J gene: TRBJ2-7; V gene: TRBV2; CDR3 protein: CASSIGLTYEQYF
J gene: TRBJ1-3; V gene: TRBV4-3; CDR3 protein: CASSQSPLGASSGNTIYF
J gene: TRBJ1-5; V gene: TRBV11-2; CDR3 protein: CASSPGNSNQPQHF
J gene: TRBJ2-3; V gene: TRBV4-1; CDR3 protein: CASSQGTGTSRSRGTQYF
J gene: TRBJ1-2; V gene: TRBV4-1; CDR3 protein: CASSHLGGPGADNYGYTF
J gene: TRBJ2-3; V gene: TRBV27; CDR3 protein: CASSRMGLAMNTQYF
J gene: TRBJ1-2; V gene: TRBV11-2; CDR3 protein: CASSLVPGTAYGYTF
J gene: TRBJ2-7; V gene: TRBV2; CDR3 protein: CASRRWYEQYF
J gene: TRBJ2-7; V gene: TRBV7-9; CDR3 protein: CASSFSPVYEQYF
J gene: TRBJ1-3; V gene: TRBV11-2; CDR3 protein: CASRLTSSGNTIYF
J gene: TRBJ2-7; V gene: TRBV7-8; CDR3 protein: CASSLQGSSYEQYF